This entry lists 32 T cell receptor beta chains sequenced from one sample in a study of technical replicates of blood from several donors. Profiling relied on immunoSEQ multiplex PCR, and the TCRdb table lists in-frame clones only, not all of them. The sample has 82,000 or so clones, 96% seen once. Material: T cells isolated from PBMCs. These receptors originate from a human donor in good health.

V is TRBV27 and J is TRBJ2-3, with 9 bases identical to TRBD2. This CDR3 is built from 15 residues. Trimming took 5 bases from V and 2 from J; bases not matched to a gene: 5. In germline, CDR1 is MNHEY, CDR2 SMNVEV (reference sequence). The CDR3 is CASSPIAGVTDTQYF. In nucleotides, the CDR3 is TGTGCCAGCAGTCCTATAGCGGGGGTCACAGATACGCAGTATTTT.

The rearrangement uses TRBV19 and TRBJ2-7; 7 nucleotides line up with TRBD2. V shed 3 bases, J shed 4 bases, and the junction held 6 bases outside the gene matches. Per germline, CDR1 LNHDA and CDR2 SQIVND (reference sequence). CDR3 length: 14 amino acids. The CDR3 coding sequence is TGTGCCAGTAGTATGGGGGACTACCATTACGAGCAGTACTTC. Translating it yields CASSMGDYHYEQYF.

The V gene is TRBV6-1, the J gene TRBJ1-1, with a possible D match to TRBD1 (6 bases). Germline values: CDR1 MNHNS, CDR2 SASEGT. The ends were cut back, 6 bases at V and 1 base at J, with 9 bases in the middle. This CDR3 spans 13 amino acids. The DNA of the CDR3 is TGTGCCAGCAGACAGGGAAGGAACACTGAAGCTTTCTTT. This gives the protein CASRQGRNTEAFF.

The genes are TRBV28 and TRBJ1-2; no reliable D call. This CDR3 has 15 residues. V dropped 0 bases and J dropped 4 bases, with 12 bases sitting between them. In germline, CDR1 is MDHEN, CDR2 SYDVKM. The CDR3 spells CASSLWNSNFYGYTF. DNA for the CDR3: TGTGCCAGCAGTTTATGGAACTCCAATTTCTATGGCTACACCTTC.

In this sample, this clone turned up once. The CDR3 DNA reads as TGTGCCTGGAATAGGGGGGGCATGAACACTGAAGCTTTCTTT. As protein: CAWNRGGMNTEAFF. The chain carries TRBV30 and TRBJ1-1, with D possibly TRBD1 on 6 matching bases. V shed 4 bases and J shed 0 bases, with 12 bases lying between them. Germline loops: CDR1 GTSNPN, CDR2 SVGIG (reference sequence). This CDR3 is built from 14 residues.

This chain connects TRBV28 to TRBJ2-7; D is perhaps TRBD2 (5 bases). Deletions cut 5 bases from V and 2 bases from J, with 13 bases between. This CDR3 spans 14 amino acids. Per the germline V gene, CDR1 is MDHEN and CDR2 is SYDVKM. The CDR3 region has the DNA TGTGCCAGCAGTGAGAGACTATCTACCTACGAGCAGTACTTC. The encoded protein is CASSERLSTYEQYF.

This rearrangement joins TRBV5-1 to TRBJ2-1; 12 nucleotides match TRBD2. This CDR3 region has 16 residues. The V gene's germline CDR1 is SGHRS and CDR2 YFSETQ. V lost 4 bases to trimming and J lost 6 bases; unmatched junction nucleotides: 8. The CDR3 nucleotides are TGCGCCAGCAGCCTGAGGTCTAGCGGGGGGGGCAATGAGCAGTTCTTC. Amino acid sequence: CASSLRSSGGGNEQFF.

This clone was picked up one time. The chain uses TRBV11-3 and TRBJ2-1; D is undetermined. The CDR3 covers 14 residues. Trimming shortened V by 5 bases and J by 0 bases, and 8 bases separated the two germline ends. Germline CDR1 reads SGHNT; CDR2 reads YENEEA. The CDR3 region has the DNA TGTGCCAGCAGCAGCGATAGCTCCTACAATGAGCAGTTCTTC. This translates into CASSSDSSYNEQFF.

This CDR3 is CASSQDSGSAETQYF. The CDR3 DNA follows: TGCGCCAGCAGCCAAGATAGTGGGAGTGCGGAGACCCAGTACTTC. This chain joins TRBV4-1 and TRBJ2-5, with a possible D match to TRBD2 (5 bases). Trimming took 0 bases from V and 5 from J, leaving 13 bases between them. Germline V gene lookup returns CDR1 MGHRA and CDR2 YSYEKL. This CDR3 has 15 amino acids.

The CDR3, as DNA: TGTGCCAGCAGCACCCTGGGACAGGATCGCACTGAAGCTTTCTTT. This translates into CASSTLGQDRTEAFF. The chain employs TRBV5-4 and TRBJ1-1; TRBD1 agrees at 8 bases. Germline values: CDR1 SGHNT, CDR2 YYREEE (reference sequence). Trimming took 4 bases from V and 4 from J; bases not matched to a gene: 9. The CDR3 runs to 15 residues.

The chain links TRBV5-1 to TRBJ2-6; D is undetermined. Trimming stripped 1 base from V and 4 bases from J, with 9 bases between. The CDR3 is made up of 15 amino acids. CDR1 and CDR2 from the germline V gene are SGHRS and YFSETQ. Here the CDR3 DNA reads TGCGCCAGCAGCTTGTTTAGCCCGGGGGCCAACGTCCTGACTTTC. Its translation is CASSLFSPGANVLTF.

This chain joins TRBV30 and TRBJ1-5; tentative D call: TRBD1 (5 bases). The CDR3 covers 16 residues. Germline-derived CDR1 and CDR2 are GTSNPN and SVGIG (reference sequence). The ends were cut back, 2 bases at V and 6 bases at J, with 20 bases in the middle. This CDR3 reads CAWSTGYRFGGQPQHF. The CDR3, as DNA: TGTGCCTGGAGTACCGGATACAGGTTCGGGGGTCAGCCCCAGCATTTT.

This sequence joins TRBV18 and TRBJ1-1, with TRBD1 identical over 7 bases. Germline CDR1 and CDR2: KGHSH and LQKENI. The CDR3 extends over 15 amino acids. J lost 3 bases, V lost 4 bases, and 8 bases had no gene match. CDR3 DNA: TGTGCCAGCTCACTCCAAGGGGGCAGGGACACTGAAGCTTTCTTT. Amino acids: CASSLQGGRDTEAFF.

The chain employs TRBV6-4 and TRBJ1-4, with D uncertain. CDR3 length: 14 amino acids. V lost 7 bases to trimming and J lost 7 bases, with 16 bases between them. Germline assignment: CDR1 MRHNA and CDR2 SNTAGT. The CDR3 bases are TGTGCCAGCACCCATTTCCGGGAGTGTGAAAAACTGTTTTTT. It encodes CASTHFRECEKLFF.

The chain carries TRBV5-4 and TRBJ1-2; 7 nucleotides match TRBD1. Trimming took 4 bases from V and 2 from J; bases not matched to a gene: 5. From germline, CDR1 is SGHNT and CDR2 YYREEE (reference sequence). This CDR3 spans 14 amino acids. CDR3 region: CASSRTGVNYGYTF. The CDR3 bases are TGTGCCAGCAGCCGGACAGGTGTCAACTATGGCTACACCTTC.

This clone was recorded once. This chain uses TRBV7-2 with TRBJ2-5; D is perhaps TRBD2 (6 bases). Deletions cut 4 bases from V and 4 bases from J, with 13 bases between. The CDR3 is 14 residues long. Per germline, CDR1 SGHTA and CDR2 FQGNSA. Written as DNA, the CDR3 is TGTGCCAGCAGCTACATCGGAGGGGCAGAGACCCAGTACTTC. Residues: CASSYIGGAETQYF.

CDR3 in amino acids: CAWSWAYSNQPQHF. Here the CDR3 DNA reads TGTGCCTGGAGTTGGGCCTATAGCAATCAGCCCCAGCATTTT. The V call is TRBV30, the J call TRBJ1-5; D not certain. The germline V gene has CDR1 GTSNPN and CDR2 SVGIG (reference sequence). Trimming removed 2 bases from V and 0 bases from J, with 8 bases in between. The CDR3 length is 14 residues.

CDR3 amino acids: CASYDRMKETQYF. DNA of the CDR3: TGTGCCTCATATGACAGGATGAAAGAGACCCAGTACTTC. The chain carries TRBV30 and TRBJ2-5; D perhaps matches TRBD1 (6 bases). The V gene lost 7 bases and the J gene lost 3 bases, with 15 bases spanning the gap. The CDR3 totals 13 residues. Germline CDR1 GTSNPN, CDR2 SVGIG (reference sequence).

The CDR3 spells CASSLTSGRSEQYF. Here the CDR3 DNA reads TGTGCCAGCAGTCTGACTAGCGGGAGATCCGAGCAGTACTTC. The chain carries TRBV28 and TRBJ2-7; 12 bases agree with TRBD2. CDR1 is MDHEN and CDR2 is SYDVKM in the germline V gene. The CDR3 consists of 14 residues. V lost 5 bases and J lost 6; bases outside the gene matches: 5.

Only one count was recorded for this clone. This chain connects TRBV6-6 to TRBJ1-5; possible D gene TRBD1, 6 bases. The V gene lost 0 bases and the J gene lost 2 bases, with 8 bases spanning the gap. The CDR3 covers 15 residues. Germline V gene sequence: CDR1 MNHNY, CDR2 SVGAGI (reference sequence). CDR3 nucleotides: TGTGCCAGCAGTTACTCGGGGGCGCGCAATCAGCCCCAGCATTTT. It specifies CASSYSGARNQPQHF.

This chain links TRBV29-1 with TRBJ1-2; tentatively, D is TRBD1 (6 bases). The germline gives CDR1 SQVTM, CDR2 ANQGSEA. V shed 8 bases and J shed 3 bases, with 16 bases lying between them. The CDR3 runs 13 residues. This CDR3 is CSSQGAGDYGYTF. CDR3 coding DNA: TGCAGCTCGCAAGGGGCAGGGGACTATGGCTACACCTTC.

This clone was recorded once. The chain employs TRBV10-3 and TRBJ2-5; D remains unclear. Germline CDR1 is ENHRY and CDR2 is SYGVKD. V dropped 8 bases and J dropped 1 base, with 14 bases sitting between them. The CDR3 totals 14 residues. CDR3 amino acids: CAIRREASQETQYF. CDR3 coding DNA: TGTGCCATCCGTCGAGAGGCTAGCCAAGAGACCCAGTACTTC.

This chain links TRBV10-3 with TRBJ2-7, with 8 bases that match TRBD2. The CDR3 spans 14 residues. The V segment lost 3 bases and the J segment 2 bases; nucleotides outside the gene matches: 3. Looked up from germline, CDR1 is ENHRY and CDR2 is SYGVKD. CDR3: CAISDPTSAYEQYF. Here the CDR3 DNA reads TGTGCCATCAGTGACCCGACTAGCGCCTACGAGCAGTACTTC.

CDR3 loop: CASSYRGGNQPQHF. CDR3 coding DNA: TGTGCCAGCAGTTACAGGGGTGGGAATCAGCCCCAGCATTTT. J is TRBJ1-5 and V is TRBV6-5, with D possibly TRBD1 on 5 matching bases. This CDR3 is built from 14 residues. Germline lookup yields CDR1 MNHEY and CDR2 SVGAGI. Trimming took off 2 bases at V and 4 bases at J, with 9 bases between the two ends.

The chain combines TRBV11-2 with TRBJ2-1; 9 bases align to TRBD2. V lost 3 bases, J lost 4 bases, and 1 base stayed unmatched. This CDR3 region has 14 residues. Germline V gives CDR1 SGHAT, CDR2 FQNNGV. CDR3 coding DNA: TGTGCCAGCAGCTTGACTAGCGGTTACAATGAGCAGTTCTTC. Amino acids: CASSLTSGYNEQFF.

This chain joins TRBV7-9 and TRBJ2-1; no firm D call. The V and J ends lost 2 bases and 1 base respectively, with 12 bases between them. CDR1 and CDR2 from the germline V gene are SEHNR and FQNEAQ (reference sequence). This CDR3 has 16 amino acids. The CDR3 region is CASSLKFERSYNEQFF. Here the CDR3 DNA reads TGTGCCAGCAGCTTAAAATTTGAGAGATCCTACAATGAGCAGTTCTTC.

V and J are TRBV7-2 and TRBJ2-2; tentative D call: TRBD2 (5 bases). The CDR3 contains 14 residues. Trimming pared 3 bases from V and 3 bases from J, leaving 8 bases between. Per the germline V gene, CDR1 is SGHTA and CDR2 is FQGNSA. The CDR3 region is CASSFNGDTGELFF. CDR3 bases: TGTGCCAGCAGCTTCAACGGGGACACCGGGGAGCTGTTTTTT. Supplemented by reference TRBV7-2 and TRBJ2-2, the full variable domain reads GAGVSQSPSNKVTEKGKDVELRCDPISGHTALYWYRQSLGQGLEFLIYFQGNSAPDKSGLPSDRFSAERTGGSVSTLTIQRTQQEDSAVYLCASSFNGDTGELFFGEGSRLTVL.

The chain links TRBV7-3 to TRBJ1-1; D gene ambiguous. The V and J ends lost 5 bases and 1 base respectively, with 11 bases between them. The length of the CDR3 is 14 residues. Germline CDR1 and CDR2: SGHTA and FQGTGA. CDR3: CASSASTGNTEAFF. Here the CDR3 DNA reads TGTGCCAGCAGCGCATCGACGGGGAACACTGAAGCTTTCTTT.

The genes are TRBV7-2 and TRBJ2-3; 10 positions match TRBD2. The V segment lost 0 bases and the J segment 4 bases; nucleotides outside the gene matches: 1. The CDR3 is made up of 15 amino acids. Germline loops: CDR1 SGHTA, CDR2 FQGNSA. The CDR3 spells CASSLASGGADTQYF. The CDR3, as DNA: TGTGCCAGCAGCTTAGCGAGCGGGGGGGCAGATACGCAGTATTTT. Drawing the rest from reference TRBV7-2 and TRBJ2-3, the complete variable domain is GAGVSQSPSNKVTEKGKDVELRCDPISGHTALYWYRQSLGQGLEFLIYFQGNSAPDKSGLPSDRFSAERTGGSVSTLTIQRTQQEDSAVYLCASSLASGGADTQYFGPGTRLTVL.

In its sample, this clone was seen once. The chain employs TRBV9 and TRBJ2-7; TRBD2 matches 7 bases. CDR1 and CDR2 from the germline V gene are SGDLS and YYNGEE. The CDR3 totals 16 residues. The V and J ends lost 1 base and 2 bases, in that order; junction bases with no gene match: 9. The CDR3: CASSVSAGVGTYEQYF. For the CDR3, the DNA is TGTGCCAGCAGCGTATCGGCGGGAGTAGGGACCTACGAGCAGTACTTC.

The gene calls are TRBV19 and TRBJ2-1; 8 bases agree with TRBD2. The V gene end was trimmed by 7 bases and the J gene end by 3 bases; junction bases not matched to a gene: 5. CDR3 length equals 14 residues. Germline CDR1 is LNHDA and CDR2 is SQIVND (reference sequence). CDR3 in DNA: TGTGCCAGTAATCCAGCGGGAGACTACAATGAGCAGTTCTTC. Protein product: CASNPAGDYNEQFF.

This chain links TRBV6-6 with TRBJ1-1; 8 positions agree with TRBD1. The CDR3 contains 14 residues. CDR1 and CDR2 from the germline V gene are MNHNY and SVGAGI (reference sequence). J was trimmed by 1 base and V by 6 bases; bases with no gene match: 4. The CDR3 region has the DNA TGTGCCAGCAGGCCGGGACAGGCGAACACTGAAGCTTTCTTT. Protein product: CASRPGQANTEAFF.